A selection of T cell receptor beta chains follows, all from one sample in a study of blood T cell repertoires in COVID-19. Clones were read by immunoSEQ multiplex PCR, and TCRdb kept only the in-frame ones, dropping some. The sample carries approximately 65,000 clones, 89% recorded once. The sequencing input was peripheral blood. The receptor set was obtained from a woman aged 45-60 years with active COVID-19. Each CDR3 is given with its conserved first and last residue. The order of the fields is V gene, clone size, D gene, J gene, CDR3 protein, CDR3 DNA. The D gene is left open where the match is weak. Clone size appears in some rows only: once, few, many, or a class for an expanded clone.

TRBV30,.,TRBD1,TRBJ1-1,CAWSYGQGGAEAFF,TGTGCCTGGAGTTACGGACAGGGCGGGGCTGAAGCTTTCTTT
TRBV7-9,once,.,TRBJ1-1,CASRGGAANTEAFF,TGTGCCAGCAGAGGGGGGGCAGCGAACACTGAAGCTTTCTTT
TRBV6-5,.,TRBD1,TRBJ2-3,CASSPQGAGTDTQYF,TGTGCCAGCAGTCCCCAGGGGGCCGGCACAGATACGCAGTATTTT
TRBV9,.,TRBD1,TRBJ2-5,CASSVAGTGASRETQYF,TGTGCCAGCAGCGTAGCCGGGACAGGGGCGTCTCGAGAGACCCAGTACTTC
TRBV2,.,.,TRBJ1-5,CATSRGTMGNQPQHF,TGTGCCACCTCTCGGGGGACGATGGGCAATCAGCCCCAGCATTTT
TRBV6-5,.,TRBD1,TRBJ2-1,CASSQGQYNEQFF,TGTGCCAGCAGTCAGGGACAGTACAATGAGCAGTTCTTC
TRBV14,few,.,TRBJ1-3,CASSYIWQGRNTIYF,TGTGCCAGCAGCTACATTTGGCAGGGCAGAAACACCATATATTTT
TRBV24-1,.,TRBD2,TRBJ2-3,CATEAGGSTDTQYF,TGTGCCACCGAAGCGGGAGGGAGCACAGATACGCAGTATTTT
TRBV24-1,.,TRBD1,TRBJ2-2,CATSDSGQGVTGELFF,TGTGCCACCAGTGACTCGGGACAGGGGGTCACCGGGGAGCTGTTTTTT
TRBV10-3,once,.,TRBJ2-5,CAISESDAEVETQYF,TGTGCCATCAGTGAGTCGGATGCCGAGGTAGAGACCCAGTACTTC
TRBV7-3,.,TRBD2,TRBJ2-5,CASSRAGVGETQYF,TGTGCCAGCAGCAGAGCGGGAGTCGGAGAGACCCAGTACTTC
TRBV10-3,.,.,TRBJ1-6,CAISESPGSSYNSPLHF,TGTGCCATCAGTGAGTCTCCAGGTAGCTCCTATAATTCACCCCTCCACTTT
TRBV7-3,.,.,TRBJ2-5,CASSLNVGREETQYF,TGTGCCAGCAGCTTAAATGTGGGGAGAGAAGAGACCCAGTACTTC
TRBV28,.,.,TRBJ2-3,CATQFGELRLVFTDTQYF,TGTGCCACCCAGTTTGGTGAGCTTAGACTAGTCTTTACAGATACGCAGTATTTT
TRBV28,.,.,TRBJ1-6,CASRGGASPLHF,TGTGCCAGCAGGGGGGGGGCATCACCCCTCCACTTT
TRBV7-6,.,TRBD2,TRBJ2-1,CASSRGLAGSTLGRHEQFF,TGTGCCAGCAGCCGCGGACTAGCGGGGAGTACCCTCGGGCGGCATGAGCAGTTCTTC
TRBV19,.,.,TRBJ1-3,CASSWAAGDVLYF,TGTGCCAGTAGTTGGGCGGCGGGGGACGTTTTATATTTT
TRBV9,.,TRBD2,TRBJ2-2,CASSVGPSGSPGELFF,TGTGCCAGCAGCGTAGGTCCTAGCGGGAGCCCCGGGGAGCTGTTTTTT
TRBV6-5,.,TRBD2,TRBJ2-7,CASSYSTSGNTYEQYF,TGTGCCAGCAGTTACTCGACTAGCGGGAATACCTACGAGCAGTACTTC
TRBV10-1,.,TRBD2,TRBJ2-2,CASSVMALAANTGELFF,TGCGCCAGCAGTGTGATGGCTCTAGCGGCTAACACCGGGGAGCTGTTTTTT
TRBV3-1/TRBV3-2,.,TRBD2,TRBJ2-7,CASSQEGGLAHEQYF,TGTGCCAGCAGCCAAGAAGGGGGACTAGCCCACGAGCAGTACTTC
TRBV28,.,TRBD2,TRBJ2-1,CASSSEAGAGHNEQFF,TGTGCCAGCAGTTCCGAAGCGGGAGCAGGGCACAATGAGCAGTTCTTC
TRBV7-3,.,TRBD1,TRBJ2-2,CASSADRVATGELFF,TGTGCCAGCAGCGCGGACAGGGTAGCCACCGGGGAGCTGTTTTTT
TRBV7-9,.,.,TRBJ2-2,CASSLVVINTGELFF,TGTGCCAGCAGCTTAGTAGTTATCAACACCGGGGAGCTGTTTTTT
TRBV3-1/TRBV3-2,.,.,TRBJ1-5,CASSQDWHNQPQHF,TGTGCCAGCAGCCAAGACTGGCACAATCAGCCCCAGCATTTT
TRBV29-1,.,.,TRBJ2-5,CSAPSSGVRGRETQYF,TGCAGCGCCCCAAGCTCAGGAGTTCGGGGTAGGGAGACCCAGTACTTC
TRBV5-6,.,.,TRBJ1-4,CASSRWGRGGEKLFF,TGTGCCAGCAGCCGTTGGGGCAGGGGAGGGGAAAAACTGTTTTTT
TRBV9,.,TRBD2,TRBJ2-3,CASSVGDGRAGDTQYF,TGTGCCAGCAGCGTAGGGGACGGGAGGGCCGGGGATACGCAGTATTTT
TRBV19,.,TRBD2,TRBJ2-1,CASSINTGLAGVEQFF,TGTGCCAGTAGTATAAATACCGGACTAGCGGGAGTAGAGCAGTTCTTC
TRBV4-1,.,.,TRBJ2-2,CASSQELAWTGELFF,TGCGCCAGCAGCCAAGAACTCGCGTGGACCGGGGAGCTGTTTTTT
TRBV5-6,.,.,TRBJ2-2,CASSKGGVGELFF,TGTGCCAGCAGCAAAGGGGGTGTCGGGGAGCTGTTTTTT
TRBV6-5,.,TRBD1,TRBJ2-7,CASSLPGTGRYEQYF,TGTGCCAGCAGCCTCCCCGGGACAGGAAGGTACGAGCAGTACTTC